A selection of T cell receptor beta chains follows, all from one sample in a study of CD8+CD57+ T cells in acquired aplastic anemia. MiXCR, run by TCRdb on the reads, gives a single entry per CDR3 protein. The table lists hundreds of thousands of distinct CDR3 sequences, 50% to 70% of them singletons, with roughly 8% in the top ten. The sample taken for sequencing was sorted CD4+, CD8+, or CD8+CD57+ T cells (not recorded which) from PBMCs. These receptors all stem from a human donor with severe aplastic anemia or a healthy control (not recorded which). Each CDR3 is given with its conserved first and last residue. Each record gives: J gene, D gene, CDR3 length, V gene, clone size, CDR3 DNA, CDR3 protein. A D gene is named only where the DNA matches it firmly. Expanded clones get a size class; other rows say once, few or many, or leave the size out.

TRBJ2-1 TRBD2 16 TRBV10-3 . TGTGCCATCAAAGGGACTAGCGGGAGGTCCTACAATGAGCAGTTCTTC CAIKGTSGRSYNEQFF
TRBJ2-7 . 12 TRBV10-2 few TGCGCCACTGCAGTGGTGGGGGCCGAGCAGTACTTC CATAVVGAEQYF
TRBJ1-2 . 16 TRBV10-3 . TGTGCCATCAGCAACCCTCACCAGGAGGGCAGCTATGGCTACACCTTC CAISNPHQEGSYGYTF
TRBJ2-7 TRBD1 16 TRBV7-2 many TGTGCCAGCAGCTTAGCCCCAGGACAGGGTTTAGGAGGGCAGTACTTC CASSLAPGQGLGGQYF
TRBJ1-5 . 13 TRBV2 many TGTGCCAGCGGCCGACAGAACAATCAGCCCCAGCATTTT CASGRQNNQPQHF
TRBJ2-7 . 13 TRBV5-1 many TGCGCCAGCAGCCGGGACGGAACAGACGAGCAGTACTTC CASSRDGTDEQYF
TRBJ2-7 . 14 TRBV5-6 once TGTGCCAGCAGCTTCGGAGGGGGGGCGGGAGAGCAGTACTTC CASSFGGGAGEQYF
TRBJ1-2 . 15 TRBV7-6 . TGTGCCAGCAGCTTAGGTCCGGGACTCCTGTCTGGCTACACCTTC CASSLGPGLLSGYTF
TRBJ2-1 TRBD2 18 TRBV7-2 once TGTGCCAGCAGCTTAGCGGCTAGCGGGGTAAGCTCCTACAATGAGCAGTTCTTC CASSLAASGVSSYNEQFF
TRBJ1-6 TRBD1 13 TRBV7-9 few TGTGCCAGCAGCTTGGGACAGGATTGGTCCCTCCACTTT CASSLGQDWSLHF
TRBJ2-1 TRBD2 19 TRBV19 . TGTGCCAGTAGTTCCGGGACAGTCTCCACTAGCGGGGCTTTAAATGAGCAGTTCTTC CASSSGTVSTSGALNEQFF
TRBJ2-1 . 16 TRBV7-3 . TGTGCCAGCAGCTTTTACTCGGGACCCGTCTACAATGAGCAGTTCTTC CASSFYSGPVYNEQFF
TRBJ1-2 . 11 TRBV12-3/TRBV12-4 few TGTGCCAGCACCCCGCGCTATGGCTACACCTTC CASTPRYGYTF
TRBJ2-7 . 13 TRBV10-1 . TGCGCCAGCAGTGATCCTCACTCCTACGAGCAGTACTTC CASSDPHSYEQYF
TRBJ2-7 TRBD2 13 TRBV7-8 . TGTGCCAGCAGCTTAGCGGGGGGGGACGAGCAGTACTTC CASSLAGGDEQYF
TRBJ1-2 . 11 TRBV29-1 . TGCAGCGTCATGACAGGCGATGGCTACACCTTC CSVMTGDGYTF
TRBJ2-3 . 16 TRBV4-3 . TGCGCCAGCAGCTCCCCCCTGGTCGCTGGCACAGATACGCAGTATTTT CASSSPLVAGTDTQYF
TRBJ2-5 TRBD2 15 TRBV29-1 once TGCAGCGTTGCTACTAGCGGGGGGCGGTCAGAGACCCAGTACTTC CSVATSGGRSETQYF
TRBJ2-7 TRBD1 14 TRBV15 few TGTGCCACCAGCAGAGATCAGGGGGCGCGTGAGCAGTACTTC CATSRDQGAREQYF
TRBJ1-6 TRBD1 16 TRBV9 few TGTGCCAGCAGCCCATTCGGACAGGGATATAATTCACCCCTCCACTTT CASSPFGQGYNSPLHF
TRBJ2-7 . 12 TRBV27 many TGTGCCAGCAGTCTCCCAGGGAGGGAGCAGTACTTC CASSLPGREQYF
TRBJ1-2 . 13 TRBV18 . TGTGCCAGCTCACCCCTGGACAGTTATGGCTACACCTTC CASSPLDSYGYTF
TRBJ2-2 . 13 TRBV9 . TGTGCCAGCACGTTATCGAACACCGGGGAGCTGTTTTTT CASTLSNTGELFF
TRBJ2-1 TRBD2 15 TRBV28 once TGTGCCAGCGGTTCTGCTAGCGGGGGACACAATGAGCAGTTCTTC CASGSASGGHNEQFF